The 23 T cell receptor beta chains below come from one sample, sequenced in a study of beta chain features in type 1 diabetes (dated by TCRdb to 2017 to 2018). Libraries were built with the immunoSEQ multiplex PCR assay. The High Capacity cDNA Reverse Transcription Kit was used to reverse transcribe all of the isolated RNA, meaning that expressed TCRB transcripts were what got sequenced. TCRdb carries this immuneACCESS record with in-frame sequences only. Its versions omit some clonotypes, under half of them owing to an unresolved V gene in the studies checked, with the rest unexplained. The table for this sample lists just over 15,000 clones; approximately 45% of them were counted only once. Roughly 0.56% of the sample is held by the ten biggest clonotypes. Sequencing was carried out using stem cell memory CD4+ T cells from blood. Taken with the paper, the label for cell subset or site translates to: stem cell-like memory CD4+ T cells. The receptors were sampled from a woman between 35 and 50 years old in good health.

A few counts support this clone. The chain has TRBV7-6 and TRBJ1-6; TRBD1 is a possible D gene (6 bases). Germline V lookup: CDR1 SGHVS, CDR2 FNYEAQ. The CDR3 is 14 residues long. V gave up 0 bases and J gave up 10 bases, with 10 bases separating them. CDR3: CASSLAGGSSPLHF. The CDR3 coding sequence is TGTGCCAGCAGCTTAGCAGGGGGAAGCTCACCCCTCCACTTT.

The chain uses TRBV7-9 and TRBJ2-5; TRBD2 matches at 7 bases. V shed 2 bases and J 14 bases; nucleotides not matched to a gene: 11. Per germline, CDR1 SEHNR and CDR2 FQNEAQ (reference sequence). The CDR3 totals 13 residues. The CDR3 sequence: CASSLTEGGTSYF. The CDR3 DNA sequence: TGTGCCAGCAGCTTAACGGAGGGAGGGACGTCTTACTTC.

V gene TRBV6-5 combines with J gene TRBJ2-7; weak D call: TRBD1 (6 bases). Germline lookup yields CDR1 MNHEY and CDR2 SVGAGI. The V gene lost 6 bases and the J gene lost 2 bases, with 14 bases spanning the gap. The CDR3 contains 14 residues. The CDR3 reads CASRSDRRTYEQYF. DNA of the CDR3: TGTGCCAGCAGAAGCGACAGGCGCACCTACGAGCAGTACTTC.

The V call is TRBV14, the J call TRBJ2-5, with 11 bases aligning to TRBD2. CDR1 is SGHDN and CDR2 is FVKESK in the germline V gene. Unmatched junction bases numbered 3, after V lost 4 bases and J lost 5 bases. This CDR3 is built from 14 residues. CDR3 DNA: TGTGCCAGCAGCCCCCGACTAGCGGGGGAGACCCAGTACTTC. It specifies CASSPRLAGETQYF.

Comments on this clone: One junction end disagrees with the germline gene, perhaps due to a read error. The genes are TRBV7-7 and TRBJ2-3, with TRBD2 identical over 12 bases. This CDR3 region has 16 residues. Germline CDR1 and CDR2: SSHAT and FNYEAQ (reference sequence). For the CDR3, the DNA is TGTGCTAGCAGCCCAGGACTAGCGGGGAGCACAGATACGCAGTATTTT. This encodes CASSPGLAGSTDTQYF.

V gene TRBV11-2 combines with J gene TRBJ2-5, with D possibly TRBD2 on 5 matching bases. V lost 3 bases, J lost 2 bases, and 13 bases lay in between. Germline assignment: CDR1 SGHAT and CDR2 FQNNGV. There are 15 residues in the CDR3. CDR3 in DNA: TGTGCCAGCAGCTTGGTAGCGCGGTCGCAAGAGACCCAGTACTTC. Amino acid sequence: CASSLVARSQETQYF.

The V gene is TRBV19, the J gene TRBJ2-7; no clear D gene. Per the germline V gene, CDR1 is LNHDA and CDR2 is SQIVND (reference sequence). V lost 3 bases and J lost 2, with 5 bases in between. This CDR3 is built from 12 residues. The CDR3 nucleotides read TGTGCCAGTAGTATGGCCACCTACGAGCAGTACTTC. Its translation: CASSMATYEQYF.

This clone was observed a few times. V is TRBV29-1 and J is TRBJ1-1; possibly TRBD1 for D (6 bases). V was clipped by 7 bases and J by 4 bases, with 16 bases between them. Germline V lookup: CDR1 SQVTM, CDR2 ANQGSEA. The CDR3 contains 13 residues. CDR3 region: CSGRRGGSTEAFF. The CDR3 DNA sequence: TGCAGCGGCCGGAGGGGGGGGAGCACTGAAGCTTTCTTT. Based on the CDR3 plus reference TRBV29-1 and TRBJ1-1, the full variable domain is SAVISQKPSRDICQRGTSLTIQCQVDSQVTMMFWYRQQPGQSLTLIATANQGSEATYESGFVIDKFPISRPNLTFSTLTVSNMSPEDSSIYLCSGRRGGSTEAFFGQGTRLTVV.

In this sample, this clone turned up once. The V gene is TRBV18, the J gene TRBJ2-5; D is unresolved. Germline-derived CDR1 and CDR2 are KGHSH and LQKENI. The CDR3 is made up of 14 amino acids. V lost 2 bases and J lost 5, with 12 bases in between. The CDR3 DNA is TGTGCCAGCTCACCAGTACTCGAGGAGGAGACCCAGTACTTC. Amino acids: CASSPVLEEETQYF.

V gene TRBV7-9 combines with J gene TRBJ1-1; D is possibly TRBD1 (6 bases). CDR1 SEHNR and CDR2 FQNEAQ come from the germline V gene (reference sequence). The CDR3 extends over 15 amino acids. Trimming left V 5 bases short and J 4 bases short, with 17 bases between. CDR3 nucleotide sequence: TGTGCCAGCAGCGCAAACGGGGGGGGCGTCACTGAAGCTTTCTTT. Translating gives CASSANGGGVTEAFF.

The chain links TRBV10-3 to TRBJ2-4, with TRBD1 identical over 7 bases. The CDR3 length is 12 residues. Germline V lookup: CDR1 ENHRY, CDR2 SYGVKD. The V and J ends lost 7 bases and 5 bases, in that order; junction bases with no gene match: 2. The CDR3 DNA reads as TGTGCCATCAAGGGGGCAGAAAACATTCAGTACTTC. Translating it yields CAIKGAENIQYF.

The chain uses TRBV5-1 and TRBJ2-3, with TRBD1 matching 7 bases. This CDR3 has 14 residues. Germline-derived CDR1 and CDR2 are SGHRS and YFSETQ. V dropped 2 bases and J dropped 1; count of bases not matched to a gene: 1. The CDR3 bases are TGCGCCAGCAGCTTTGGACAGGGCACAGATACGCAGTATTTT. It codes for CASSFGQGTDTQYF.

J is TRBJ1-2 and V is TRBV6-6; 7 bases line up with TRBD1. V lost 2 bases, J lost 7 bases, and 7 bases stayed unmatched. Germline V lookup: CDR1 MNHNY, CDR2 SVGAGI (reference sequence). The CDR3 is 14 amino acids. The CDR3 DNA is TGTGCCAGCAGTTACGTAACAGGGGAGAGTGGCTACACCTTC. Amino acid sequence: CASSYVTGESGYTF.

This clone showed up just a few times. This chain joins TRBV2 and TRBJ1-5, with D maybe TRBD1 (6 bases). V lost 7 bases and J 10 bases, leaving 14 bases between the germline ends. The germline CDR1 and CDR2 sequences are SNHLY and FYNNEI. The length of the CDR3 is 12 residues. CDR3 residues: CASNVQGSPQHF. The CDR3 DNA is TGTGCCAGCAATGTACAGGGATCCCCCCAGCATTTT.

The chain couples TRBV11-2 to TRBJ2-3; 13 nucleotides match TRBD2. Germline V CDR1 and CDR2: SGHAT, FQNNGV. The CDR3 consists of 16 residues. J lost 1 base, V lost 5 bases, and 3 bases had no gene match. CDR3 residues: CASSIGLAGGTDTQYF. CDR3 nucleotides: TGTGCCAGCAGCATCGGACTAGCGGGGGGCACAGATACGCAGTATTTT.

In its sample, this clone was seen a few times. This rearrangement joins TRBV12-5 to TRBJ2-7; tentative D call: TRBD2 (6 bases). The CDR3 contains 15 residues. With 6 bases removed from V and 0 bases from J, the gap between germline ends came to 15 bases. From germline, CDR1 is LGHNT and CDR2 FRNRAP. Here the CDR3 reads CASGTVGGSSYEQYF. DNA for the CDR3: TGTGCTAGTGGAACCGTGGGGGGTAGCTCCTACGAGCAGTACTTC.

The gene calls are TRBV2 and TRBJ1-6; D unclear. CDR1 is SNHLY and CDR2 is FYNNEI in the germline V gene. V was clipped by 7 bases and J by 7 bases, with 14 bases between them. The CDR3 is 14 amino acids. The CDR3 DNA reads TGTGCCAGCACGAATGGGAGAGACAATTCACCCCTCCACTTT. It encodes CASTNGRDNSPLHF.

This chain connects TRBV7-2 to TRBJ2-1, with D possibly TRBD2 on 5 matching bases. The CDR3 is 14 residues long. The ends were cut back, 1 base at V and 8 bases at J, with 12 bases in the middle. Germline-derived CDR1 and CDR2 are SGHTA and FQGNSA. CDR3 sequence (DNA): TGTGCCAGCAGCTTAGTTAACAGCGGACATGAGCAGTTCTTC. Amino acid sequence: CASSLVNSGHEQFF.

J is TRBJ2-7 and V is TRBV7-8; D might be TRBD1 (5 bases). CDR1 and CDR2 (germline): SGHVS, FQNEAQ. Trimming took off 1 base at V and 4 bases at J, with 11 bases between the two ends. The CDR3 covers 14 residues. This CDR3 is CASSLGAGRYEQYF. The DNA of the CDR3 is TGTGCCAGCAGCTTAGGGGCAGGGCGGTACGAGCAGTACTTC.

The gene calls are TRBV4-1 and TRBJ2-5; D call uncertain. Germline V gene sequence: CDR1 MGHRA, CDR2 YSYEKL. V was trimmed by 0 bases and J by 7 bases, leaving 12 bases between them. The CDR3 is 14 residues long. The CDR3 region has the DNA TGCGCCAGCAGCCAAGATGTTAGTTTGATGACCCAGTACTTC. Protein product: CASSQDVSLMTQYF.

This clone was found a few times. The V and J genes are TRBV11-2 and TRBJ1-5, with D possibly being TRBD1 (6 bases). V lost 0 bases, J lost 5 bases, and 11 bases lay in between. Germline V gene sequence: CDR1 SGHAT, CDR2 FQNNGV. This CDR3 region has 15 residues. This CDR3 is CASSLDRAGDQPQHF. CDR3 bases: TGTGCCAGCAGCTTAGATCGGGCAGGGGATCAGCCCCAGCATTTT.

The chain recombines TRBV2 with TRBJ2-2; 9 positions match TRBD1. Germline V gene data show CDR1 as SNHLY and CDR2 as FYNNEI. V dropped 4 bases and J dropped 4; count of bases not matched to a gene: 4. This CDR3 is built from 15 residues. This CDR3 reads CASSATGGGTGELFF. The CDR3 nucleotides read TGTGCCAGCAGTGCGACAGGGGGGGGCACCGGGGAGCTGTTTTTT.

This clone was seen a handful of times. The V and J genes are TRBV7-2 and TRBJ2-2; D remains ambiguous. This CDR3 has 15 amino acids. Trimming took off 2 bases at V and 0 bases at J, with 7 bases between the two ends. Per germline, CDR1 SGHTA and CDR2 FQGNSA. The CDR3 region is CASSLWAANTGELFF. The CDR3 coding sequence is TGTGCCAGCAGCTTATGGGCCGCGAACACCGGGGAGCTGTTTTTT.